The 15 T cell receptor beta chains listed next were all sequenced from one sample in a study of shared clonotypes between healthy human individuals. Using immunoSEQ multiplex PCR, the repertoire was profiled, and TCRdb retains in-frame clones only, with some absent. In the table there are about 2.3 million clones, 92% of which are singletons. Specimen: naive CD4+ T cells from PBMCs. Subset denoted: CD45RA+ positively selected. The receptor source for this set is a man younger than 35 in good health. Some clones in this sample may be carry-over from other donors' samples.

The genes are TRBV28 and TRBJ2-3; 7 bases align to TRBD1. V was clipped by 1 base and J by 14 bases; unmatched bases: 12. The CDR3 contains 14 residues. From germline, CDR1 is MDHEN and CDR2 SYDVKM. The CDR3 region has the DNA TGTGCCAGCAGTTTATATGGGGCCCGGGACAGTGGGTATTTT. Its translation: CASSLYGARDSGYF.

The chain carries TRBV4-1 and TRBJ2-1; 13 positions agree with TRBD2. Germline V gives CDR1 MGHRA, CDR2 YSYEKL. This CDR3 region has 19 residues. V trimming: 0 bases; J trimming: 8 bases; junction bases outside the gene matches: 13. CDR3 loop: CASSQDFGRTSGSVDEQFF. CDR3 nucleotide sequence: TGCGCCAGCAGCCAAGATTTTGGCAGGACTAGCGGGAGTGTGGATGAGCAGTTCTTC.

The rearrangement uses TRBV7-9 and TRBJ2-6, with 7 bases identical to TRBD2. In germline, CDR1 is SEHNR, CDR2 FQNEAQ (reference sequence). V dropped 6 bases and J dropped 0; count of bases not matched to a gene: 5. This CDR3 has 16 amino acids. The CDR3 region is CASRISGYSGANVLTF. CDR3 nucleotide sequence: TGTGCCAGCAGGATTAGCGGGTACTCTGGGGCCAACGTCCTGACTTTC.

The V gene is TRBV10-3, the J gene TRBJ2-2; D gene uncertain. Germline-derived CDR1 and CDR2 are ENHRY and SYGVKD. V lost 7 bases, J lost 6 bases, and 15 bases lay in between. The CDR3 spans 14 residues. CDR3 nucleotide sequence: TGTGCCATCAAAGGCCTCACCGCCCCCGGGGAGCTGTTTTTT. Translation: CAIKGLTAPGELFF.

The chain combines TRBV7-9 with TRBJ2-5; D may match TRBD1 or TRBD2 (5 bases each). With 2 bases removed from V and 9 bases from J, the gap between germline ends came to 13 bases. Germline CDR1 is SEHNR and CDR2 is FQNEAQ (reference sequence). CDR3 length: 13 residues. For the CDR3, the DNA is TGTGCCAGCAGCTTATCCGGGGACGGGGCCCAGTACTTC. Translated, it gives CASSLSGDGAQYF.

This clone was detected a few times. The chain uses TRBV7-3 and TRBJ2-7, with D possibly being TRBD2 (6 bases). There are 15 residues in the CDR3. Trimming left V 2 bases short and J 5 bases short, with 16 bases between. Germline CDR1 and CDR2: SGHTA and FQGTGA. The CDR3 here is CASSLFPGSQNEQYF. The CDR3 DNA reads TGTGCCAGCAGCTTATTCCCCGGGAGCCAGAACGAGCAGTACTTC.

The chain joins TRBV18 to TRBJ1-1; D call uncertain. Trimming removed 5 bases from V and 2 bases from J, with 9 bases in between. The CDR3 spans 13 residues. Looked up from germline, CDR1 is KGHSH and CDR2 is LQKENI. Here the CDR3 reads CASSIQSNTEAFF. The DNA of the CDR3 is TGTGCCAGCTCAATTCAGAGTAACACTGAAGCTTTCTTT.

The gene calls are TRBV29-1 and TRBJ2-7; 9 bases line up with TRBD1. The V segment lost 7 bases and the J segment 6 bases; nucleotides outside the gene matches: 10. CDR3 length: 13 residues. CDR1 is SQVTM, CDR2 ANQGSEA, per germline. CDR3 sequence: CSAAQGAPSEQYF. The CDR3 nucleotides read TGCAGCGCCGCACAGGGGGCCCCCTCCGAGCAGTACTTC.

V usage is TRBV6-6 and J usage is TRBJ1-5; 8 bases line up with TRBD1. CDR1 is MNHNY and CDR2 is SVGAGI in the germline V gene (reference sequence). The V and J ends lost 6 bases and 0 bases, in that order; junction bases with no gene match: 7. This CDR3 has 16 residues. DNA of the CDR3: TGTGCCAGCAGCCCACTAGACAGGGGTAGCAATCAGCCCCAGCATTTT. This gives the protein CASSPLDRGSNQPQHF.

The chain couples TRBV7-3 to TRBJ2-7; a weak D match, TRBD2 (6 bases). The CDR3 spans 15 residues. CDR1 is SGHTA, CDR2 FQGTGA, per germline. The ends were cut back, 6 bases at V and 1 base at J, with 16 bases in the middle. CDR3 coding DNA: TGTGCCAGCAGGAGAGCGACGGGAGAATCCTACGAGCAGTACTTC. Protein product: CASRRATGESYEQYF.

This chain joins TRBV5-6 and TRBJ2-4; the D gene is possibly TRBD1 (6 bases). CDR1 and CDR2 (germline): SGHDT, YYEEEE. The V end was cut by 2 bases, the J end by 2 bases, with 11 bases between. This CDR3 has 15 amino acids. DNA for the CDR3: TGTGCCAGCAGCTTCAGGGGTCTGTCCAAAAACATTCAGTACTTC. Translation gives CASSFRGLSKNIQYF.

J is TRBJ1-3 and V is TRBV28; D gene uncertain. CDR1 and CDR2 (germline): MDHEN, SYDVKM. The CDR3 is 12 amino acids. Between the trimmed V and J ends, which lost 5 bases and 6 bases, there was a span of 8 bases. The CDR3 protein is CASSPLENTIYF. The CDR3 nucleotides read TGTGCCAGCAGTCCCCTCGAAAACACCATATATTTT. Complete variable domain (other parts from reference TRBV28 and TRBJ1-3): DVKVTQSSRYLVKRTGEKVFLECVQDMDHENMFWYRQDPGLGLRLIYFSYDVKMKEKGDIPEGYSVSREKKERFSLILESASTNQTSMYLCASSPLENTIYFGEGSWLTVV.

The CDR3 loop reads CASSTGLRGELFF. Written as DNA, the CDR3 is TGTGCCAGCTCGACAGGTCTCAGGGGGGAGCTGTTTTTT. V and J are TRBV28 and TRBJ2-2; maybe TRBD1 (6 bases). This CDR3 contains 13 residues. CDR1 is MDHEN and CDR2 is SYDVKM in the germline V gene. Trimming took 8 bases from V and 8 from J, leaving 15 bases between them.

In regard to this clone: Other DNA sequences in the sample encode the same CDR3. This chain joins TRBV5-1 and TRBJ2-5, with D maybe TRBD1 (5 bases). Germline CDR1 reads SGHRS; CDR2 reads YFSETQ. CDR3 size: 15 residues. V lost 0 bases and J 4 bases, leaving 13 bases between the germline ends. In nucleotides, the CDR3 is TGCGCCAGCAGCTTGGCCGGCCAGGGCGGAGAGACCCAGTACTTC. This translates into CASSLAGQGGETQYF. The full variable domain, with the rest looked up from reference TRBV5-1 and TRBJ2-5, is KAGVTQTPRYLIKTRGQQVTLSCSPISGHRSVSWYQQTPGQGLQFLFEYFSETQRNKGNFPGRFSGRQFSNSRSEMNVSTLELGDSALYLCASSLAGQGGETQYFGPGTRLLVL.

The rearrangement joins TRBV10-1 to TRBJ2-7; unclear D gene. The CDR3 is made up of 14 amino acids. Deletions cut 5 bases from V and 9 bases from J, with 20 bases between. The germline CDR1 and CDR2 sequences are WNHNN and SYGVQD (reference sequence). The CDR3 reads CASSSTTPETGQYF. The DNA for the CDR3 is TGCGCCAGCAGTAGCACCACACCGGAGACGGGGCAGTACTTC.